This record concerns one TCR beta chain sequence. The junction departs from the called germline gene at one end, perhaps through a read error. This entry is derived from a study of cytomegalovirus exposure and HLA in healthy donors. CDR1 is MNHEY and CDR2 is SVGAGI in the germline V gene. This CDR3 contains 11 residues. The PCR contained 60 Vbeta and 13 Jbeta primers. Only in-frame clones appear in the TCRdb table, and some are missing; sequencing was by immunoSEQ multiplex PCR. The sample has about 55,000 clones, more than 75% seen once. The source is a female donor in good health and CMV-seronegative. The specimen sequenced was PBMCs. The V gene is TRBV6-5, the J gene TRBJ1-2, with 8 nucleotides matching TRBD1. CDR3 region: CASKGDSGGSF. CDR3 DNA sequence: TGTGCCAGCAAGGGGGATTCAGGGGGCTCCTTC.